This record covers a single T cell receptor beta chain. TCRdb analysed the RT-PCR reads with MiXCR anew, one entry per CDR3 protein. In the table there are about a million distinct CDR3 sequences, about a sixth of which are singletons. This sample is drawn from a study of patients and donors after allogeneic stem cell transplantation. CDR3 size: 17 residues. The V gene lost 6 bases and the J gene lost 0 bases, with 19 bases spanning the gap. The TCR originated in a human donor who was either an allogeneic HSCT recipient or a stem cell or donor lymphocyte infusion donor (not recorded which). It is not recorded whose cells these are; they may come from a transplant donor. V gene TRBV12-3 or TRBV12-4 combines with J gene TRBJ2-3, with D unresolved. Source material: blood, either unsorted or a sorted T cell fraction (not recorded which). CDR3: CASRPDPPEGSTDTQYF. The CDR3 bases are TGTGCCAGCAGGCCGGACCCCCCGGAAGGGAGCACAGATACGCAGTATTTT.